The present T cell receptor (beta chain) was sequenced within a study of shared clonotypes between healthy human individuals (dated by TCRdb to 2020 to 2021). About the investigation overall: The cohort included three men and two women between 18 and 49 years of age. Blood TCR repertoires of about five healthy adults were deeply sequenced to estimate repertoire size and the extent of clonotype sharing between individuals. Between about 0.9 and 8.9 billion PBMCs per donor were obtained by leukapheresis. For each donor, CD4 naive and CD4 memory were each given three plates, CD8 naive was given two plates, and CD8 memory was given one plate. To increase sequencing depth and limit assay-specific biases, TCR repertoire library preparation and sequencing were carried out by different laboratories using diverse techniques.

Using the deep immunoSEQ assay, TCR CDR3 regions were amplified from genomic DNA by multiplex PCR. For each cell subset, the extracted genomic DNA was distributed evenly across all wells of several immunoSEQ 96-well plates, and each plate served as one replicate. For sorted subsets, roughly 200 ng genomic DNA, equal to some 30,000 T cell genomes, was loaded into each replicate PCR. Purified libraries were quantified with a Qubit 3.0 fluorometer, sized on a Bioanalyzer 2100, and re-quantified with the KAPA Library Quantification kit. Each immunoSEQ 96-well plate was sequenced on its own single-read 150-cycle Illumina NextSeq 550 flow cell. The paper's processing steps were these. Because only junctional sequences without quality scores were contained in the immunoSEQ output, filtering matching that applied to full-length reads could not be performed. Sequences were annotated with PyIR, a Python wrapper for IgBLAST v1.9, and V/J genes and CDR3 were assigned using IMGT germline references. Reads were filtered out if the reads had weak V/J assignments (E-value above 1e-6), no CDR3, stop codons, out-of-frame junctions, or ambiguous translated residues. V3J clonotypes were defined as sequences sharing an identical inferred V gene, J gene, and CDR3 amino acid sequence. To compute the percentage overlap between repertoires, the number of shared unique clonotypes was divided by the size of the smaller repertoire. RTK rarefaction, the Chao1 estimator, and Recon v2.1 estimates of unobserved clonotypes were used to assess repertoire richness. Generation probabilities for all TCRbeta clonotypes obtained by the gDNA method from a handful of donors were computed using OLGA. This immuneACCESS table, as held by TCRdb, lists in-frame sequences with V and J called but not all clones. Of the missing ones, under half trace to an unresolved V gene in checked studies; the others have no known cause. That table furnishes V, J and clone size, whereas the DNA furnished D and trimming. The sample data list roughly 1,500,000 clones, and 98% of these were observed just once. The ten largest make up roughly 0.4% of the sample.

The investigation overall reported the following: Pairwise subsampling indicated that sequencing depth was expected to affect the degree of clonotype sharing among donors. Sampling was restricted to blood, and TCR repertoires in tissue are likely to differ from TCR repertoires in blood. Approximately 5% of naive CD4, 3.5% of naive CD8, approximately 2% of memory CD4, and around 0.4% of memory CD8 clonotypes were shared across four donors. The small number of donors limited the genetic and exposure-history diversity represented. Estimated clonotype richness was generally larger for naive than for memory subsets. Compared with non-shared clonotypes, clonotypes shared by all four sorted-subset donors had higher generation probabilities. Even with the large sequencing depth, rarefaction of the sorted-subset datasets indicated that sequencing was incomplete.

Healthy HIV-negative adults with no recently reported acute infections or vaccinations were included as donors. Every donor was a Caucasian adult residing in Nashville, Tennessee, USA. CD4+ T cells were enriched by magnetic negative selection, after which naive cells were positively selected on CD45RA and the negative fraction was taken as the memory subset. Blood was obtained by leukapheresis, after which PBMCs were separated by Ficoll-Histopaque density gradient centrifugation and cryopreserved in liquid nitrogen vapor phase. Analytical flow cytometry was used to check the purity and quantity of every magnetically sorted T cell population. Each sorted fraction had its genomic DNA isolated and then quantified by UV absorbance on a Nanodrop 2000c. The junction shows trimming of 7 bases on V and 1 base on J, plus 12 bases between the germline ends. The CDR3 spans 14 residues, from the cysteine through the phenylalanine. Solely the CDR3 DNA is kept, with 42 bases framed from the first base. Via the germline V gene, CDR1 is WSHSY and CDR2 SAAADI.

A note on this clone: Its cognate antigen has yet to be identified. No much larger clonotype is one base removed from it; base qualities were not supplied.

Rearrangement joined TRBV10-2 to TRBJ2-3; the D region possibly corresponds to TRBD2 (5 bases align). The sequence was collected from a man under 40 in good health. Material: naive CD4+ T cells sorted from blood. This specimen's cell subset or site label, interpreted: CD45RA+ positively selected. This receptor carries the CDR3 CASTPGSGTDTQYF. The nucleotide sequence is given as TGCGCCAGCACCCCGGGTAGCGGCACAGATACGCAGTATTTT.